This T cell receptor (beta chain) derives from a study of T cell changes during pregnancy in multiple sclerosis. This clone was detected only once. Assay used: immunoSEQ multiplex PCR; TCRdb lists only in-frame clones, some missing. Of 52,000 or so clones in the sample, around nine tenths were seen once. V was cut by 5 bases and J by 4 bases, with 22 bases left in between. The CDR3 totals 17 residues. Germline CDR1 SGHTA, CDR2 FQGTGA. The chain combines TRBV7-3 with TRBJ2-3; D may be TRBD1 (6 bases). The sample here was CD4+ T cells from peripheral blood mononuclear cells, taken in the second trimester of pregnancy. This receptor was obtained from a female donor with multiple sclerosis, enrolled in a pregnancy study. The CDR3 region has the DNA TGTGCCAGCAGCCCCTTCTCGTGGGGGCGCCTTCCAGATACGCAGTATTTT. Its protein is CASSPFSWGRLPDTQYF.